These 32 T cell receptor beta chains share one sample of origin, sequenced in a study of blood T cell repertoires in COVID-19 (dated by TCRdb to about 2020). Libraries were prepared through the immunoSEQ multiplex PCR assay. TCRdb limited this immuneACCESS table to in-frame rearrangements with V and J called. A share of clones is missing; checked studies link under half to unresolved V genes, and the rest is unexplained. Counted in this sample were around 300,000 clones; about 85% of them appeared once. The ten largest clones add up to around 4.1% of the sample. The sequenced sample consisted of peripheral blood. Receptor source: a woman aged 50 to 60 with active or convalescent COVID-19.

This chain connects TRBV11-2 to TRBJ1-5; 9 bases align to TRBD1. There are 16 residues in the CDR3. The junction had 12 bases not matched to a gene; V was cut back by 8 bases and J by 4 bases. Germline CDR1 and CDR2: SGHAT and FQNNGV. The CDR3 is CASAPGQGRRNQPQHF. The CDR3 region has the DNA TGTGCCAGCGCTCCTGGACAGGGGCGGAGGAATCAGCCCCAGCATTTT.

This chain links TRBV4-1 with TRBJ1-3; TRBD1 matches at 7 bases. With 4 bases clipped from V and 4 bases from J, the junction kept 10 bases outside the gene matches. The CDR3 is 16 residues long. Per germline, CDR1 MGHRA and CDR2 YSYEKL. The CDR3 loop is CASSRREGAPGNTIYF. CDR3 DNA: TGCGCCAGCAGCCGGAGAGAGGGGGCGCCGGGAAACACCATATATTTT.

This chain connects TRBV20-1 to TRBJ1-1; unclear D gene. The CDR3 runs 11 residues. Germline lookup yields CDR1 DFQATT and CDR2 SNEGSKA (reference sequence). V dropped 7 bases and J dropped 0 bases, with 6 bases sitting between them. CDR3 in DNA: TGCAGTGTAGCGGTGAACACTGAAGCTTTCTTT. It codes for CSVAVNTEAFF.

The V call is TRBV2, the J call TRBJ1-1; tentatively, D is TRBD1 (5 bases). CDR3 size: 14 residues. CDR1 SNHLY and CDR2 FYNNEI come from the germline V gene. The germline V and J ends were trimmed by 4 bases and 4 bases, with 13 bases remaining between them. Here the CDR3 reads CASSVRTGGTEAFF. The CDR3 coding sequence is TGTGCCAGCAGTGTTCGGACCGGGGGCACTGAAGCTTTCTTT.

This clone has only one observation. This chain connects TRBV2 to TRBJ1-2; maybe TRBD1 (6 bases). The CDR3 is 15 amino acids. Between the trimmed V and J ends, which lost 2 bases and 2 bases, there was a span of 12 bases. Germline loops: CDR1 SNHLY, CDR2 FYNNEI. CDR3 nucleotides: TGTGCCAGCAGTGAAAGGGCAGGGGTCAACTATGGCTACACCTTC. Translation: CASSERAGVNYGYTF.

The chain joins TRBV30 to TRBJ1-1; D ambiguous. The CDR3 covers 13 residues. Trimming took 2 bases from V and 2 from J, leaving 9 bases between them. In germline, CDR1 is GTSNPN, CDR2 SVGIG (reference sequence). This chain's CDR3 is CAWSNGGNTEAFF. CDR3 in DNA: TGTGCCTGGAGTAATGGCGGTAACACTGAAGCTTTCTTT.

The chain joins TRBV28 to TRBJ2-7; 9 bases line up with TRBD2. With V trimmed by 3 bases and J by 5 bases, 2 bases remained unmatched. CDR1 and CDR2 (germline): MDHEN, SYDVKM. There are 13 residues in the CDR3. The CDR3: CASSLSGRNEQYF. The CDR3 DNA reads TGTGCCAGCAGTTTGAGCGGGAGGAACGAGCAGTACTTC.

The chain carries TRBV6-5 and TRBJ2-1; D remains ambiguous. The CDR3 has 11 amino acids. Germline lookup yields CDR1 MNHEY and CDR2 SVGAGI. The V end lost 2 bases, the J end lost 6 bases, and 2 bases lay between the germline ends. This chain's CDR3 is CASSYLNEQFF. Here the CDR3 DNA reads TGTGCCAGCAGTTACCTCAATGAGCAGTTCTTC.

The chain employs TRBV4-1 and TRBJ2-3, with D possibly matching TRBD2 (5 bases). CDR1 and CDR2 (germline): MGHRA, YSYEKL. The V end lost 0 bases, the J end lost 3 bases, and 19 bases lay between the germline ends. The CDR3 loop spans 18 amino acids. The CDR3 spells CASSQDRTGSRGTDTQYF. The CDR3 DNA reads TGCGCCAGCAGCCAAGACAGAACGGGGAGCCGAGGAACAGATACGCAGTATTTT.

The chain uses TRBV6-5 and TRBJ1-6; D ambiguous. V was shortened by 4 bases and J by 3 bases, with 7 bases between the two germline ends. This CDR3 region has 14 residues. Germline lookup yields CDR1 MNHEY and CDR2 SVGAGI. CDR3 sequence: CASSLGVYNSPLHF. CDR3 nucleotide sequence: TGTGCCAGCAGTTTGGGAGTCTATAATTCACCCCTCCACTTT.

This clone was observed at least ten times. The V and J genes are TRBV5-1 and TRBJ2-7; TRBD2 matches 7 bases. Germline trimming cut 1 base from V and 1 base from J; bases unmatched to any gene: 8. In germline, CDR1 is SGHRS, CDR2 YFSETQ. The CDR3 loop spans 16 amino acids. CDR3 sequence reads: CASSLTAASGSYEQYF. In DNA form, the CDR3 reads TGCGCCAGCAGCTTGACGGCGGCTAGCGGTTCCTACGAGCAGTACTTC.

This chain links TRBV11-2 with TRBJ2-2; tentatively, D is TRBD1 (6 bases). Germline V CDR1 and CDR2: SGHAT, FQNNGV. Trimming took off 2 bases at V and 5 bases at J, with 15 bases between the two ends. CDR3 length: 16 residues. The CDR3: CASSLYTGLGTGELFF. Here the CDR3 DNA reads TGTGCCAGCAGCTTATATACAGGGTTGGGTACCGGGGAGCTGTTTTTT.

The CDR3 spells CASSITGGYTF. DNA for the CDR3: TGTGCCAGCAGCATTACGGGTGGCTACACCTTC. The chain recombines TRBV6-6 with TRBJ1-2; no firm D call. Trimming stripped 6 bases from V and 7 bases from J, with 9 bases between. CDR3 size: 11 residues. CDR1 MNHNY and CDR2 SVGAGI come from the germline V gene (reference sequence).

This clone was detected a few times. This chain links TRBV18 with TRBJ2-5; the match to TRBD1 covers 9 bases. This CDR3 is 14 amino acids long. Germline CDR1 is KGHSH and CDR2 is LQKENI. The trim removed 2 bases at V and 5 bases at J, leaving 3 bases unmatched. CDR3 DNA: TGTGCCAGCTCACCAAGCGGACAGGGGGAGACCCAGTACTTC. It encodes CASSPSGQGETQYF.

Only a few counts were recorded for this clone. The chain joins TRBV5-4 to TRBJ2-7; tentative D call: TRBD2 (6 bases). CDR1 and CDR2 from the germline V gene are SGHNT and YYREEE (reference sequence). This CDR3 region has 13 residues. The ends were cut back, 3 bases at V and 1 base at J, with 8 bases in the middle. The CDR3 nucleotides read TGTGCCAGCAGCTGGGACTCTTCCTACGAGCAGTACTTC. The encoded protein is CASSWDSSYEQYF.

The rearrangement links TRBV6-6 to TRBJ2-7; TRBD1 matches 10 bases. V trimming: 8 bases; J trimming: 6 bases; junction bases outside the gene matches: 4. The CDR3 has 12 residues. The germline V gene encodes CDR1 MNHNY and CDR2 SVGAGI (reference sequence). CDR3 protein: CASGTGVSEQYF. In nucleotides, the CDR3 is TGTGCCAGCGGGACAGGGGTTTCCGAGCAGTACTTC.

This sequence joins TRBV7-2 and TRBJ1-2, with a weak D call TRBD1 (5 bases). Trimming took 2 bases from V and 2 from J, leaving 15 bases between them. The CDR3 contains 16 residues. Germline CDR1 is SGHTA and CDR2 is FQGNSA. CDR3 sequence (DNA): TGTGCCAGCAGCTTAAGAACAGGCATACAGAACTATGGCTACACCTTC. Protein: CASSLRTGIQNYGYTF.

This clone was detected once. The chain joins TRBV27 to TRBJ2-5; a possible D gene is TRBD2 (6 bases). The CDR3 consists of 15 residues. Germline CDR1 and CDR2: MNHEY and SMNVEV (reference sequence). V lost 3 bases and J lost 2, with 13 bases in between. The CDR3: CASSFEGRLQETQYF. Here the CDR3 DNA reads TGTGCCAGCAGTTTTGAAGGGAGGCTTCAAGAGACCCAGTACTTC.

The V and J genes are TRBV6-5 and TRBJ1-1, with D uncertain. The CDR3 totals 15 residues. Germline V gene lookup returns CDR1 MNHEY and CDR2 SVGAGI. The V end lost 4 bases, the J end lost 3 bases, and 15 bases lay between the germline ends. In DNA form, the CDR3 reads TGTGCCAGCAGTTTAACAGATCTCGGGGACACTGAAGCTTTCTTT. Its protein product is CASSLTDLGDTEAFF.

This chain links TRBV5-4 with TRBJ1-2, with D perhaps matching TRBD1 (5 bases). Trimming took 3 bases from V and 5 from J, leaving 14 bases between them. CDR3 size: 14 residues. Germline CDR1 is SGHNT and CDR2 is YYREEE (reference sequence). CDR3 DNA: TGTGCCAGCAGCTCGTCACAGGATCCTTATGGCTACACCTTC. Protein product: CASSSSQDPYGYTF.

The J gene is TRBJ1-3, the V gene TRBV30; D call uncertain. V was trimmed by 0 bases and J by 1 base, leaving 4 bases between them. This CDR3 has 13 residues. Germline V CDR1 and CDR2: GTSNPN, SVGIG (reference sequence). The CDR3 spells CAWSVHSGNTIYF. Here the CDR3 DNA reads TGTGCCTGGAGTGTCCATTCTGGAAACACCATATATTTT.

The chain couples TRBV7-9 to TRBJ1-2; tentative D call: TRBD1 (5 bases). Trimming left V 6 bases short and J 4 bases short, with 15 bases between. The CDR3 covers 14 residues. CDR1 is SEHNR and CDR2 is FQNEAQ in the germline V gene (reference sequence). The CDR3 protein is CASSLAEGLYGYTF. In DNA form, the CDR3 reads TGTGCCAGCAGTCTAGCGGAGGGGCTCTATGGCTACACCTTC.

This clone was observed once. CDR3 residues: CASSLNPGYSGNTIYF. CDR3 in DNA: TGTGCCAGCAGCTTGAATCCGGGGTACTCTGGAAACACCATATATTTT. The V gene is TRBV5-8, the J gene TRBJ1-3; D unresolved. Germline values: CDR1 SGHTS, CDR2 YDEGEE. This CDR3 has 16 residues. Trimming removed 1 base at V and 0 bases at J, with 11 bases between.

This chain links TRBV29-1 with TRBJ2-5, with 14 bases matching TRBD2. V was clipped by 7 bases and J by 7 bases; unmatched bases: 5. The germline CDR1 and CDR2 sequences are SQVTM and ANQGSEA. This CDR3 spans 13 amino acids. CDR3 DNA: TGCAGCGGGGGACTAGCGGGAGCTGTGACCCAGTACTTC. Translation gives CSGGLAGAVTQYF.

Written as DNA, the CDR3 is TGTGCCAGCAGCCAAGCACCGGGAGGTTGGGAGACCCAGTACTTC. Protein product: CASSQAPGGWETQYF. The genes are TRBV14 and TRBJ2-5; the match to TRBD2 covers 7 bases. Losses at the gene ends were 1 base for V and 5 bases for J; bases not matched to a gene: 7. The CDR3 runs to 15 residues. Germline V gene lookup returns CDR1 SGHDN and CDR2 FVKESK.

This chain uses TRBV4-1 with TRBJ2-1; 15 bases fit TRBD2. This CDR3 has 17 amino acids. Germline CDR1 and CDR2: MGHRA and YSYEKL. Losses at the gene ends were 3 bases for V and 12 bases for J; bases not matched to a gene: 12. The CDR3 protein is CASSHPTRGLAGGGQFF. DNA for the CDR3: TGCGCCAGCAGCCACCCCACGAGAGGACTAGCGGGAGGGGGGCAGTTCTTC.

In the case of this clone: The same CDR3 arises from other DNA sequences in this sample as well. The V gene is TRBV29-1, the J gene TRBJ1-1; D remains ambiguous. V was trimmed by 3 bases and J by 1 base, leaving 3 bases between them. Germline values: CDR1 SQVTM, CDR2 ANQGSEA. This CDR3 has 11 amino acids. Here the CDR3 reads CSVDRNTEAFF. In nucleotides, the CDR3 is TGCAGCGTTGACAGGAACACTGAAGCTTTCTTT.

This sequence joins TRBV24-1 and TRBJ2-1; D is perhaps TRBD2 (9 bases). The V end was cut by 7 bases, the J end by 8 bases, with 32 bases between. The CDR3 sequence is 19 residues long. The germline V gene encodes CDR1 KGHDR and CDR2 SFDVKD. The CDR3 DNA sequence: TGTGCCACCAGGGTCCGGGACAGGACGGGGGCGGGAGGGCGGTATGAGCAGTTCTTC. This translates into CATRVRDRTGAGGRYEQFF.

This sequence joins TRBV9 and TRBJ1-5, with 7 bases identical to TRBD1. The germline gives CDR1 SGDLS, CDR2 YYNGEE. The CDR3 loop spans 18 amino acids. V lost 0 bases and J lost 4; bases outside the gene matches: 13. The CDR3 loop is CASSVGIDGDSSNQPQHF. CDR3 DNA sequence: TGTGCCAGCAGCGTAGGGATCGATGGGGACAGTTCTAATCAGCCCCAGCATTTT.

V usage is TRBV3-1 (or the pseudogene TRBV3-2) and J usage is TRBJ2-1; 7 bases agree with TRBD2. Germline V gives CDR1 LGHDT, CDR2 YNNKEL (reference sequence). The CDR3 is 14 residues long. Losses at the gene ends were 1 base for V and 7 bases for J; bases not matched to a gene: 4. The CDR3 DNA reads as TGTGCCAGCAGCCAAGGACTGGGAGGGAATGAGCAGTTCTTC. As protein: CASSQGLGGNEQFF.

This clone occurred once. The rearrangement uses TRBV3-1 (or the pseudogene TRBV3-2) and TRBJ2-1; 11 bases map to TRBD2. The CDR3 spans 17 residues. V was pared by 1 base and J by 2 bases, with 4 bases of the junction left unmatched. CDR1 LGHDT and CDR2 YNNKEL come from the germline V gene (reference sequence). CDR3 region: CASSQGATSGAYNEQFF. The CDR3 DNA is TGTGCCAGCAGCCAAGGTGCGACTAGCGGGGCCTACAATGAGCAGTTCTTC.

This chain uses TRBV6-5 with TRBJ1-1; TRBD1 might be the D (6 bases). Trimming shortened V by 8 bases and J by 3 bases, and 13 bases separated the two germline ends. CDR3 length equals 13 residues. Germline CDR1 is MNHEY and CDR2 is SVGAGI. CDR3 in amino acids: CASVYRDHTEAFF. The DNA of the CDR3 is TGTGCCAGCGTGTACAGGGATCACACTGAAGCTTTCTTT.